This T cell receptor (beta chain) was obtained from a study of cytomegalovirus exposure and HLA in healthy donors. Study-wide background: The use of the same platform for the roughly 130 validation repertoires and the 600 to 800 first-cohort repertoires was reported by a later analysis.

Comments on this clone: Its specificity is not known.

The donors were in the roughly 120-subject validation cohort, distinct from the approximately 610-subject first cohort. The study, taken as a whole, reports: The classifier reportedly diagnosed cytomegalovirus status with high specificity and sensitivity.

V shed 4 bases and J shed 2 bases, with 12 bases lying between them. The length of the CDR3 is 14 residues. The germline V gene has CDR1 LNHDA and CDR2 SQIVND (reference sequence). Profiling relied on immunoSEQ multiplex PCR, and the TCRdb table lists in-frame clones only, not all of them. The sample consists of approximately 50,000 clones, 88% of them appearing once. This receptor was taken from a woman aged 25 to 39 in good health and CMV-seronegative. The specimen was PBMCs. This sequence joins TRBV19 and TRBJ2-7, with D maybe TRBD1 (6 bases). CDR3 DNA: TGTGCCAGTAGTAGCCTCGGACAGACCTACGAGCAGTACTTC. Its protein is CASSSLGQTYEQYF. Together with reference TRBV19 and TRBJ2-7, the CDR3 gives the full variable domain: DGGITQSPKYLFRKEGQNVTLSCEQNLNHDAMYWYRQDPGQGLRLIYYSQIVNDFQKGDIAEGYSVSREKKESFPLTVTSAQKNPTAFYLCASSSLGQTYEQYFGPGTRLTVT.